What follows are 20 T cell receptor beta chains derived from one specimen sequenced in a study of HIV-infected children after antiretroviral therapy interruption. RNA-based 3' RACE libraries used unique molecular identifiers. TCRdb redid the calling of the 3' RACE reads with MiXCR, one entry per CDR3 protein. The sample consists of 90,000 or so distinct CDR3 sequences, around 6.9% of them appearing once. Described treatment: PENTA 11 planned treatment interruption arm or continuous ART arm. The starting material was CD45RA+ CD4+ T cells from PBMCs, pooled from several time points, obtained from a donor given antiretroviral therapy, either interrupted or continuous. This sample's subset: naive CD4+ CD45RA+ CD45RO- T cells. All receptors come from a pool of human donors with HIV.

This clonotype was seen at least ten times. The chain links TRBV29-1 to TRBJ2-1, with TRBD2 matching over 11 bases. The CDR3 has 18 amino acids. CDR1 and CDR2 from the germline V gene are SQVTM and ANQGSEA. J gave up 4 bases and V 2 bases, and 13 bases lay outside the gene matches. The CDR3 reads CSVETGTSGTSRYNEQFF. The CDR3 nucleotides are TGCAGCGTTGAAACCGGGACTAGCGGTACAAGCCGGTACAATGAGCAGTTCTTC.

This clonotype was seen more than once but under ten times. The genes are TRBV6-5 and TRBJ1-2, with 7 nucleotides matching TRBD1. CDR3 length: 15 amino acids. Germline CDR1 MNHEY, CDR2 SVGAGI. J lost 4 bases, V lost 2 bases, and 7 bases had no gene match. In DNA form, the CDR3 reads TGTGCCAGCAGTTACCAACGGGACAGCCCCTATGGCTACACCTTC. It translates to CASSYQRDSPYGYTF.

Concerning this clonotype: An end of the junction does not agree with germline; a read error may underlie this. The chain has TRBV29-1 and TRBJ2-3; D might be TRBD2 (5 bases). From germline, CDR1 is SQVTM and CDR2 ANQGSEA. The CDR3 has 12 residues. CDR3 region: CSVEDLGTRDLF. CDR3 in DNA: TGCAGCGTTGAAGATCTGGGAACTAGAGACCTTTTT.

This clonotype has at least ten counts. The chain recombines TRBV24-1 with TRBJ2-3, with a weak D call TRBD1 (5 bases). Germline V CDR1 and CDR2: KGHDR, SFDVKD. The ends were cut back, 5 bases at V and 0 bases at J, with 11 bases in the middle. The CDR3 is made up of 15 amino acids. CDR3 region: CATSGTSTSTDTQYF. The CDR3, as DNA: TGTGCCACCAGTGGGACAAGTACAAGCACAGATACGCAGTATTTT.

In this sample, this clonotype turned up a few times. CDR3 sequence (DNA): TGTGCCAGCAGCAACCGGGCGGGAGTGGGCTACGAGCAGTACTTC. As protein: CASSNRAGVGYEQYF. This chain connects TRBV4-2 to TRBJ2-7, with TRBD2 identical over 7 bases. The CDR3 has 15 amino acids. Per germline, CDR1 LGHNA and CDR2 YNFKEQ. J lost 3 bases, V lost 5 bases, and 10 bases had no gene match.

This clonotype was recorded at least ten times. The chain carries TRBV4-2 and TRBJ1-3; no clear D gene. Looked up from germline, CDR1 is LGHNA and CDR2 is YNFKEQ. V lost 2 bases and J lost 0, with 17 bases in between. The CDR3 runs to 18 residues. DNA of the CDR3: TGTGCCAGCAGCCAAAGATGGACCGCCGAAAACTCTGGAAACACCATATATTTT. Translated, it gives CASSQRWTAENSGNTIYF.

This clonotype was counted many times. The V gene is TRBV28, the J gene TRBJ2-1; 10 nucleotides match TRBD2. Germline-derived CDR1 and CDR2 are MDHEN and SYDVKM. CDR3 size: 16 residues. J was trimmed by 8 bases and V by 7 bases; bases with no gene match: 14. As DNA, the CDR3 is TGTGCCAGCATCGACTTAGCTAGCGGGAGTATCTATGAGCAGTTCTTC. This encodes CASIDLASGSIYEQFF.

The CDR3 here is CASSQVSAGWKDTQYF. The CDR3 DNA reads TGCGCCAGCAGCCAAGTTAGCGCGGGGTGGAAGGATACGCAGTATTTT. This chain links TRBV4-1 with TRBJ2-3; D is perhaps TRBD2 (6 bases). With 1 base removed from V and 6 bases from J, the gap between germline ends came to 17 bases. Germline CDR1 reads MGHRA; CDR2 reads YSYEKL. The CDR3 runs 16 residues.

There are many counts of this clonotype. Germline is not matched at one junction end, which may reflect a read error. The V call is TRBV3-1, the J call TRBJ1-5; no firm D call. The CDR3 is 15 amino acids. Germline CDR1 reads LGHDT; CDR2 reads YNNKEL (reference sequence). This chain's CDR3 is CASNQVCSRNQPQHF. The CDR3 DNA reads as TGTGCCAGCAACCAAGTTTGTTCGCGGAATCAGCCCCAGCATTTT.

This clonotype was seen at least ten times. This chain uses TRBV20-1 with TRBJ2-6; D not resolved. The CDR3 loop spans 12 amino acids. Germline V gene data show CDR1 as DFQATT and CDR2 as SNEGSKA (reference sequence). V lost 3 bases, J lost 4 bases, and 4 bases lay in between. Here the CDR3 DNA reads TGCAGTGCTAGGTGGGGGGCCAACGTCCTGACTTTC. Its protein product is CSARWGANVLTF.

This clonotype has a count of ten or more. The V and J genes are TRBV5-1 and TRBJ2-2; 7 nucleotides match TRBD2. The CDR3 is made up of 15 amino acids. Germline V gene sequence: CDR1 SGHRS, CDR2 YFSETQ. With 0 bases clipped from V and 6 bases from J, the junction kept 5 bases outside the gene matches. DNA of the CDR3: TGCGCCAGCAGCTTGGTGGCTAGCGGATCCGGGGAGCTGTTTTTT. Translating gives CASSLVASGSGELFF.

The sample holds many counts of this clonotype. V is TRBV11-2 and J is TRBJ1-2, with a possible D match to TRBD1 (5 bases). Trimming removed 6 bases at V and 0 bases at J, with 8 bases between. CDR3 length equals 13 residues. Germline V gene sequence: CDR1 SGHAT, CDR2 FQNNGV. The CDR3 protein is CASRDITNYGYTF. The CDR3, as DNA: TGTGCCAGCAGGGACATTACTAACTATGGCTACACCTTC.

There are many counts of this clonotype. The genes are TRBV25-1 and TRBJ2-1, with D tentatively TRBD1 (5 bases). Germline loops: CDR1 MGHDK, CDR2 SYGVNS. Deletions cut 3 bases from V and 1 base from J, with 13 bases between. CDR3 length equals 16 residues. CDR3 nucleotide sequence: TGTGCCAGCAGTGAGGGAAGGGGATATTCCTACAATGAGCAGTTCTTC. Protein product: CASSEGRGYSYNEQFF. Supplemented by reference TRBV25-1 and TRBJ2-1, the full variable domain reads EADIYQTPRYLVIGTGKKITLECSQTMGHDKMYWYQQDPGMELHLIHYSYGVNSTEKGDLSSESTVSRIRTEHFPLTLESARPSHTSQYLCASSEGRGYSYNEQFFGPGTRLTVL.

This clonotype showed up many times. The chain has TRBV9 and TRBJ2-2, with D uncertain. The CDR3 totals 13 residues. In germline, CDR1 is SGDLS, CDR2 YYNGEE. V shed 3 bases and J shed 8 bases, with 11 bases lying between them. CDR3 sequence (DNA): TGTGCCAGCAGCGCAAGTAGTATAGGGGAGCTGTTTTTT. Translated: CASSASSIGELFF.

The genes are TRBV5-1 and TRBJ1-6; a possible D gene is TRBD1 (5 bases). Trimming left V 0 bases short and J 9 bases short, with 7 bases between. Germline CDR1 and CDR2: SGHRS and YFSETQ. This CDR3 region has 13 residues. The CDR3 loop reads CASSLETGSPLHF. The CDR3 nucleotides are TGCGCCAGCAGCTTGGAAACAGGTTCACCCCTCCACTTT.

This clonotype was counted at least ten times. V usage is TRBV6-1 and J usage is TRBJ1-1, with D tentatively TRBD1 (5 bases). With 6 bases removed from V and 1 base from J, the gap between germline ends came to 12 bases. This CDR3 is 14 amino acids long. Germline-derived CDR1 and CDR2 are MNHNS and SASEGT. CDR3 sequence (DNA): TGTGCCAGCAGCGGTTGGCAGGGGAACACTGAAGCTTTCTTT. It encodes CASSGWQGNTEAFF.

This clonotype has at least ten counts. The DNA of the CDR3 is TGCAGTGCTAGAGATGTCATTGCAGATACGCAGTATTTT. The encoded protein is CSARDVIADTQYF. The chain carries TRBV20-1 and TRBJ2-3; D uncertain. CDR3 size: 13 residues. V was shortened by 0 bases and J by 4 bases, with 8 bases between the two germline ends. Germline CDR1 and CDR2: DFQATT and SNEGSKA (reference sequence).

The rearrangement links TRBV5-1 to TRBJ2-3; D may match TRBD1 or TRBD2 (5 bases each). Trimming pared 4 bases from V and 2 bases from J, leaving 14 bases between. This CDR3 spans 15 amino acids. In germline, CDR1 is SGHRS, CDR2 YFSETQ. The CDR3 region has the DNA TGCGCCAGCAGCCCCTACCCGGGGCTCACAGATACGCAGTATTTT. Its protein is CASSPYPGLTDTQYF.

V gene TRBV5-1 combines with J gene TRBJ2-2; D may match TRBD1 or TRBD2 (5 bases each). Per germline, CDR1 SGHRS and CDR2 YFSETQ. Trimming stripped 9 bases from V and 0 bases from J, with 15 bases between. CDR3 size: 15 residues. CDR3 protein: CATSWWGPNTGELFF. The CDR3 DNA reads TGCGCCACCTCCTGGTGGGGACCGAACACCGGGGAGCTGTTTTTT.

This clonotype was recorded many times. This chain's CDR3 is CSARGRAYEQYF. The CDR3, as DNA: TGCAGTGCTAGGGGACGGGCCTACGAGCAGTACTTC. The chain carries TRBV20-1 and TRBJ2-7, with D possibly called TRBD1 or TRBD2 (5 bases each). Germline V gives CDR1 DFQATT, CDR2 SNEGSKA (reference sequence). The CDR3 spans 12 residues. Trimming cost V 3 bases and J 2 bases, with 8 bases left between them.